This T cell receptor beta chain appears in the sequencing data of a study of blood T cell repertoires in COVID-19. Notes on this clone: One end of the junction does not line up with germline, which may come from a read error. Additional DNA sequences in this sample encode the identical CDR3.

Profiling relied on immunoSEQ multiplex PCR, and the TCRdb table lists in-frame clones only, not all of them. The sample holds 65,000 to 90,000 clones, roughly 82% seen once. The source is a man aged 45-65 years with active COVID-19. The sequencing sample was made of peripheral blood.

DNA for the CDR3: TGTGCCAGCAGCAAACAGGGCTACGAGCAGTACTTT. Its protein product is CASSKQGYEQYF. The chain joins TRBV2 to TRBJ2-7; a possible D gene is TRBD1 (6 bases). The CDR3 extends over 12 amino acids. Germline CDR1 is SNHLY and CDR2 is FYNNEI.